This T cell receptor beta chain emerged from a study of cytomegalovirus exposure and HLA in healthy donors. Broader study findings: CMV serostatus was the only recorded immune exposure for donors. Highly shared sequence variants in one cluster were likely a sequencing artifact.

V lost 3 bases, J lost 2 bases, and 17 bases lay in between. CDR3 size: 17 residues. From germline, CDR1 is PRHDT and CDR2 FYEKMQ (reference sequence). Primers for the PCR totalled 60 Vbeta and 13 Jbeta. Per the original methods: An analysis that came later counted some 80 million unique TCR beta chains, approximately 10 million shared. Profiling relied on immunoSEQ multiplex PCR, and the TCRdb table lists in-frame clones only, not all of them. D and trimming were read from the DNA, whereas the V and J calls and clone size are those reported in that table. Among more than 95,000 clones, about 80% were seen once, and the ten largest hold approximately 1.9%. Turning to this clone: Antigen: not known.

The chain carries TRBV13 and TRBJ2-1; a weak D match, TRBD1 (8 bases). Sequencing used PBMCs. This TCR was sampled from a middle-aged woman in good health and CMV-seronegative. The chain's CDR3 is CASSFLGQGGTYNEQFF. In nucleotides, the CDR3 is TGTGCCAGCAGCTTCCTCGGACAGGGAGGGACCTACAATGAGCAGTTCTTC.